This T cell receptor (beta chain) was retrieved from a study of graft-versus-host responses after intestinal transplantation. Whole-study context: Following induction with anti-thymocyte globulin, all recipients were given tacrolimus and steroids for two to four years.

Study-level results: GvH clones turned up in recipient marrow; some had shown up first in ileum or blood. The study found high graft-versus-host to host-versus-graft clonal ratios in allografts of patients with graft-donor T cell macrochimerism. There was an association between peak levels of circulating GvH clones and early post-transplant HvG declines.

Only in-frame clones appear in the TCRdb table, and some are missing; sequencing was by immunoSEQ multiplex PCR. In the table there are around 120,000 clones, 90% to 95% of which are singletons. A word on this clone: Its antigen is currently unknown.

The CDR3 runs to 13 residues. The V gene's germline CDR1 is SGHNT and CDR2 YENEEA. Trimming shortened V by 4 bases and J by 4 bases, and 8 bases separated the two germline ends. Sequenced material: unstimulated CD4+ T cells sorted from spleen or lymph node cells, taken before intestinal transplant. The TCR comes from a human donor who received an intestinal transplant. The chain uses TRBV11-3 and TRBJ2-1, with D perhaps matching TRBD1 (6 bases). CDR3 amino acids: CASSSRGYNEQFF. CDR3 coding DNA: TGTGCCAGCAGCTCTAGGGGGTACAATGAGCAGTTCTTC.